A single sample is the source of the 28 T cell receptor beta chains below, sequenced in a study of post-analysis software for immune sequencing data. Study-wide points: About five TRBV segments, including TRBV5-6, TRBV5-1 and TRBV20-1, were more frequent in patients than controls.

Sequencing libraries made from TCR beta cDNA carried unique molecular identifiers. TCRdb used MiXCR to reprocess the PCR reads, holding one entry per CDR3 protein. The table records hundreds of thousands of distinct CDR3 sequences, approximately 30% of them present only once. The antigens for these receptors are not known. The sequenced sample consisted of blood. These receptor sequences come from a girl aged 10 to 17 with multiple sclerosis.

This clonotype was seen only a few times. V gene TRBV6-4 combines with J gene TRBJ2-1, with TRBD2 matching 11 bases. CDR1 MRHNA and CDR2 SNTAGT come from the germline V gene. With V trimmed by 2 bases and J by 6 bases, 3 bases remained unmatched. The CDR3 loop spans 15 amino acids. CDR3: CASSDTSGSINEQFF. CDR3 bases: TGTGCCAGCAGTGACACTAGCGGGAGTATCAATGAGCAGTTCTTC.

J is TRBJ2-5 and V is TRBV7-8; 9 nucleotides match TRBD1. Trimming removed 2 bases from V and 0 bases from J; junction bases left unmatched: 7. This CDR3 has 17 amino acids. Germline V gives CDR1 SGHVS, CDR2 FQNEAQ. This CDR3 reads CASSLTGTGRYQETQYF. The CDR3 DNA is TGTGCCAGCAGCTTAACCGGGACAGGGAGGTACCAAGAGACCCAGTACTTC.

The table lists this clonotype with a few counts. The chain joins TRBV9 to TRBJ2-1; the match to TRBD1 covers 9 bases. CDR3 length: 16 amino acids. Germline V gives CDR1 SGDLS, CDR2 YYNGEE. V shed 6 bases, J shed 8 bases, and the junction held 15 bases outside the gene matches. In DNA form, the CDR3 reads TGTGCCAGCACCTCAACTCACGACAGGGGGGGCTATGAGCAGTTCTTC. Protein sequence: CASTSTHDRGGYEQFF.

In this sample, this clonotype turned up a few times. The chain links TRBV6-5 to TRBJ1-2; 8 nucleotides line up with TRBD1. The V gene's germline CDR1 is MNHEY and CDR2 SVGAGI. The CDR3 totals 13 residues. V lost 6 bases to trimming and J lost 7 bases; unmatched junction nucleotides: 7. CDR3 in DNA: TGTGCCAGCAGCATCGGGACAGGTGGTGGCTACACCTTC. The encoded protein is CASSIGTGGGYTF.

V and J are TRBV7-2 and TRBJ2-3; tentatively, D is TRBD1 (7 bases). Looked up from germline, CDR1 is SGHTA and CDR2 is FQGNSA. This CDR3 is 14 amino acids long. V gave up 6 bases and J gave up 6 bases, with 16 bases separating them. The CDR3 nucleotides read TGTGCCAGCAGGGGGGGTCAGGGGGGCGATACGCAGTATTTT. Translated, it gives CASRGGQGGDTQYF.

This clonotype was detected many times. The chain is built from TRBV20-1 and TRBJ2-7, with 9 bases lining up with TRBD1. CDR3 size: 14 residues. J was trimmed by 1 base and V by 3 bases; bases with no gene match: 4. Germline assignment: CDR1 DFQATT and CDR2 SNEGSKA (reference sequence). The DNA for the CDR3 is TGCAGTGCTAGTGCCGGGACAGGGTCCTACGAGCAGTACTTC. Protein sequence: CSASAGTGSYEQYF.

As concerns this clonotype: Lacking the conserved final phenylalanine or tryptophan, this CDR3 likely reflects a read error. This chain links TRBV29-1 with TRBJ1-2; 9 bases are shared with TRBD1. Germline V lookup: CDR1 SQVTM, CDR2 ANQGSEA. The CDR3 extends over 13 amino acids. The trim removed 4 bases at V and 4 bases at J, leaving 4 bases unmatched. Here the CDR3 reads CSVGGTGSYGYTL. In DNA, the CDR3 is TGCAGCGTTGGAGGGACAGGGAGCTATGGCTACACCTTA.

This clonotype was recorded many times. The chain uses TRBV5-1 and TRBJ2-7; 7 positions match TRBD1. V was clipped by 5 bases and J by 2 bases; unmatched bases: 13. There are 16 residues in the CDR3. Germline V gene data show CDR1 as SGHRS and CDR2 as YFSETQ. CDR3 amino acids: CASSDPGQPITYEQYF. Written as DNA, the CDR3 is TGCGCCAGCAGTGATCCGGGACAGCCTATAACCTACGAGCAGTACTTC.

A note on this clonotype: Germline is not matched at one junction end, which may reflect a read error. V usage is TRBV20-1 and J usage is TRBJ2-7; the D gene is possibly TRBD2 (6 bases). Germline assignment: CDR1 DFQATT and CDR2 SNEGSKA (reference sequence). The length of the CDR3 is 12 residues. The CDR3 coding sequence is TGCAGTACTAGAGTCGCGGGATACGAGCAGTACTTC. Its protein is CSTRVAGYEQYF.

The CDR3 protein is CASSHLGDRDSDTQYF. CDR3 in DNA: TGTGCCAGCAGCCACCTCGGGGACAGGGATTCAGATACGCAGTATTTT. The chain combines TRBV7-8 with TRBJ2-3; TRBD1 matches 9 bases. With 5 bases clipped from V and 4 bases from J, the junction kept 10 bases outside the gene matches. The CDR3 is 16 amino acids. CDR1 is SGHVS, CDR2 FQNEAQ, per germline.

This clonotype was seen a handful of times. The V and J genes are TRBV7-2 and TRBJ2-5, with D possibly matching TRBD2 (6 bases). The germline V gene encodes CDR1 SGHTA and CDR2 FQGNSA. V lost 6 bases and J 6 bases, leaving 11 bases between the germline ends. This CDR3 has 12 amino acids. DNA of the CDR3: TGTGCCAGCAGTCGGGGCGGGAAGACCCAGTACTTC. Amino acid sequence: CASSRGGKTQYF.

J is TRBJ2-2 and V is TRBV24-1; the match to TRBD2 covers 11 bases. In germline, CDR1 is KGHDR, CDR2 SFDVKD. Trimming at V came to 6 bases and at J to 5 bases, leaving 7 bases not matched to a gene. This CDR3 spans 16 amino acids. As DNA, the CDR3 is TGTGCCACCAGTCTCACTAGCGGGAGAGGAACCGGGGAGCTGTTTTTT. This translates into CATSLTSGRGTGELFF.

The sample holds a few counts of this clonotype. The CDR3 DNA reads TGTGCCAGTAGTTCGACAGGGTCTGGCGAGCAGTACTTC. Translated: CASSSTGSGEQYF. This rearrangement joins TRBV19 to TRBJ2-7, with 7 bases aligning to TRBD1. The V gene's germline CDR1 is LNHDA and CDR2 SQIVND (reference sequence). This CDR3 region has 13 residues. V lost 5 bases, J lost 6 bases, and 7 bases stayed unmatched.

This chain joins TRBV5-6 and TRBJ2-6; D gene unclear. The V end was cut by 4 bases, the J end by 0 bases, with 8 bases between. CDR1 is SGHDT, CDR2 YYEEEE, per germline. This CDR3 contains 15 residues. In nucleotides, the CDR3 is TGTGCCAGCAGCCCGATCGGCTCTGGGGCCAACGTCCTGACTTTC. It codes for CASSPIGSGANVLTF.

This CDR3 is CASRGQLAKNIQYF. Written as DNA, the CDR3 is TGTGCCAGCAGGGGACAGTTAGCCAAAAACATTCAGTACTTC. The gene calls are TRBV2 and TRBJ2-4; 7 nucleotides align to TRBD1. This CDR3 spans 14 amino acids. Germline CDR1 is SNHLY and CDR2 is FYNNEI. The trim removed 6 bases at V and 0 bases at J, leaving 2 bases unmatched.

This clonotype was found a few times. The V and J genes are TRBV10-3 and TRBJ2-5; D not certain. The V gene lost 2 bases and the J gene lost 1 base, with 11 bases spanning the gap. Germline loops: CDR1 ENHRY, CDR2 SYGVKD. This CDR3 has 15 residues. In DNA form, the CDR3 reads TGTGCCATCAGTGAGGCCGGAAGGTCCCAAGAGACCCAGTACTTC. Encoded protein: CAISEAGRSQETQYF.

Written as DNA, the CDR3 is TGCAGCGCTTCAGACGCAAATGGCTACACCTTC. Residues: CSASDANGYTF. The rearrangement uses TRBV29-1 and TRBJ1-2; D uncertain. CDR3 length: 11 amino acids. Trimming pared 7 bases from V and 6 bases from J, leaving 12 bases between. The germline CDR1 and CDR2 sequences are SQVTM and ANQGSEA.

In regard to this clonotype: One end of the junction is discordant with germline, which a read error may explain. V is TRBV29-1 and J is TRBJ2-1, with D perhaps matching TRBD1 or TRBD2 (5 bases each). Germline CDR1 and CDR2: SQVTM and ANQGSEA. The CDR3 is made up of 13 amino acids. This chain's CDR3 is CSVTRDAYNEQVF. CDR3 nucleotides: TGCAGCGTGACCCGGGACGCCTACAATGAGCAGGTCTTC.

The chain links TRBV27 to TRBJ1-6; D is undetermined. The CDR3 is made up of 12 amino acids. Between the trimmed V and J ends, which lost 3 bases and 9 bases, there was a span of 6 bases. CDR1 is MNHEY, CDR2 SMNVEV, per germline (reference sequence). The CDR3 loop reads CASSFSGSPLHF. The DNA of the CDR3 is TGTGCCAGCAGTTTCTCAGGTTCACCCCTCCACTTT.

This clonotype was detected only a few times. This CDR3 reads CASSRTPVTPLHF. The CDR3 DNA is TGTGCCAGCAGCCGAACCCCAGTGACACCCCTCCACTTT. The chain employs TRBV27 and TRBJ1-6; D unclear. From germline, CDR1 is MNHEY and CDR2 SMNVEV (reference sequence). The CDR3 sequence is 13 residues long. V was shortened by 6 bases and J by 11 bases, with 14 bases between the two germline ends.

This clonotype was found a few times. The rearrangement links TRBV4-3 to TRBJ2-3, with TRBD1 identical over 9 bases. CDR1 LGHNA and CDR2 YSLEER come from the germline V gene. V lost 0 bases to trimming and J lost 6 bases; unmatched junction nucleotides: 10. CDR3 length: 17 amino acids. CDR3 sequence (DNA): TGCGCCAGCAGCCAAGATATAGGGACAGGGACACCGGATACGCAGTATTTT. It translates to CASSQDIGTGTPDTQYF.

This clonotype turned up a few times. The chain combines TRBV7-6 with TRBJ2-1; TRBD2 aligns across 8 bases. There are 17 residues in the CDR3. V lost 4 bases and J lost 3; bases outside the gene matches: 11. Germline V gene sequence: CDR1 SGHVS, CDR2 FNYEAQ. In DNA form, the CDR3 reads TGTGCCAGCAGCTATGGGAAGTGGACTAGCTACTACAATGAGCAGTTCTTC. Residues: CASSYGKWTSYYNEQFF.

Comments on this clonotype: The junction does not match germline at one end; this may be a read error. The rearrangement uses TRBV7-7 and TRBJ2-1; 12 positions match TRBD1. The CDR3 has 16 amino acids. Germline V gene sequence: CDR1 SSHAT, CDR2 FNYEAQ (reference sequence). The CDR3 region is CASSLEGQGARNEQFF. The CDR3, as DNA: TGTGCTAGCAGCTTGGAGGGACAGGGGGCGCGTAATGAGCAGTTCTTC.

This sequence joins TRBV6-6 and TRBJ2-1; no reliable D call. Between the trimmed V and J ends, which lost 6 bases and 3 bases, there was a span of 18 bases. CDR3 length equals 16 residues. The germline gives CDR1 MNHNY, CDR2 SVGAGI (reference sequence). The chain's CDR3 is CASSARTGGNYNEQFF. The DNA of the CDR3 is TGTGCCAGCAGCGCCCGAACTGGCGGTAACTACAATGAGCAGTTCTTC.

This chain joins TRBV7-9 and TRBJ2-7, with D maybe TRBD1 (5 bases). This CDR3 is 15 amino acids long. V gave up 5 bases and J gave up 0 bases, with 14 bases separating them. Germline V gives CDR1 SEHNR, CDR2 FQNEAQ (reference sequence). CDR3 sequence reads: CASSPGIKSSYEQYF. The CDR3 bases are TGTGCCAGCAGCCCAGGGATTAAGTCCTCCTACGAGCAGTACTTC.

To note about this clonotype: This may stem from a read error, because a much larger clone lies one nucleotide away. The chain links TRBV6-5 to TRBJ2-7; no definite D call. V dropped 0 bases and J dropped 7 bases, with 25 bases sitting between them. This CDR3 is built from 18 residues. Germline V gives CDR1 MNHEY, CDR2 SVGAGI. The CDR3 spells CASSYSAFPRSSYNEQYF. For the CDR3, the DNA is TGTGCCAGCAGTTACTCCGCTTTCCCACGGAGCTCCTACAATGAGCAGTACTTC.

The chain has TRBV5-1 and TRBJ1-4, with a tentative D call TRBD1 (6 bases). V lost 4 bases and J lost 3, with 16 bases in between. The CDR3 spans 16 residues. CDR1 and CDR2 (germline): SGHRS, YFSETQ. CDR3 DNA: TGCGCCAGCAGCCTCGGCTCGACAGGCCCTAATGAAAAACTGTTTTTT. This encodes CASSLGSTGPNEKLFF. Full variable domain (remainder filled in from reference TRBV5-1 and TRBJ1-4): KAGVTQTPRYLIKTRGQQVTLSCSPISGHRSVSWYQQTPGQGLQFLFEYFSETQRNKGNFPGRFSGRQFSNSRSEMNVSTLELGDSALYLCASSLGSTGPNEKLFFGSGTQLSVL.

This clonotype was seen a handful of times. The DNA of the CDR3 is TGTGCCAGCAGCTTAGTTGGCGGGAGGACCACCTACGAGCAGTACTTC. Its protein is CASSLVGGRTTYEQYF. The chain carries TRBV7-9 and TRBJ2-7, with 8 positions matching TRBD2. Germline values: CDR1 SEHNR, CDR2 FQNEAQ (reference sequence). J gave up 2 bases and V 1 base, and 7 bases lay outside the gene matches. CDR3 size: 16 residues.